Shown below are 22 T cell receptor beta chains from a single sample sequenced in a study of graft-versus-host responses after intestinal transplantation. No cognate antigen is known for these TCRs. Libraries were prepared by immunoSEQ multiplex PCR; TCRdb keeps only in-frame clonotypes and omits some of them. The sample records 27,000 or so clones, roughly 80% being singletons. Sequencing was performed on unstimulated CD4+ T cells sorted from spleen or lymph node cells, taken before intestinal transplant. The receptors here all came from a human donor who received an intestinal transplant.

This chain links TRBV5-1 with TRBJ1-2, with a possible D match to TRBD1 (6 bases). Trimming cost V 0 bases and J 6 bases, with 15 bases left between them. The CDR3 totals 15 residues. Per germline, CDR1 SGHRS and CDR2 YFSETQ. The CDR3 protein is CASSLVGGPVDGYTF. In DNA form, the CDR3 reads TGCGCCAGCAGCTTGGTCGGGGGCCCTGTAGATGGCTACACCTTC.

This clone was found once. CDR3 nucleotides: TGTGCCAGTAGTAGGACAGGGGGCTACGAGCAGTACTTC. It encodes CASSRTGGYEQYF. V is TRBV19 and J is TRBJ2-7, with 10 bases fitting TRBD1. Germline V lookup: CDR1 LNHDA, CDR2 SQIVND (reference sequence). The V segment lost 4 bases and the J segment 3 bases; nucleotides outside the gene matches: 0. The CDR3 extends over 13 amino acids.

CDR3 region: CASSPQGYSGNTIYF. As DNA, the CDR3 is TGTGCCAGCAGCCCGCAGGGTTACTCTGGAAACACCATATATTTT. The rearrangement links TRBV9 to TRBJ1-3; D perhaps matches TRBD1 (5 bases). The CDR3 runs to 15 residues. The ends were cut back, 4 bases at V and 0 bases at J, with 11 bases in the middle. The germline gives CDR1 SGDLS, CDR2 YYNGEE.

The genes are TRBV10-1 and TRBJ1-1; D is perhaps TRBD1 (5 bases). V was trimmed by 8 bases and J by 7 bases, leaving 8 bases between them. The CDR3 extends over 10 amino acids. Germline-derived CDR1 and CDR2 are WNHNN and SYGVQD (reference sequence). For the CDR3, the DNA is TGCGCCAGCCGGGACGTTGAAGCTTTCTTT. Amino acids: CASRDVEAFF.

In regard to this clone: Germline is not matched at one junction end, which may reflect a read error. The chain uses TRBV9 and TRBJ2-1; a possible D gene is TRBD2 (7 bases). CDR3 length: 17 residues. CDR1 is SGDLS, CDR2 YYNGEE, per germline. CDR3 nucleotide sequence: TGTGCCCGCAGCGTAGGGGGAGGGGGAGGCCCATACAATGAGCAGTTCTTC. It yields the protein CARSVGGGGGPYNEQFF.

The chain combines TRBV28 with TRBJ1-1; 9 bases are a match to TRBD1. The CDR3 sequence is 15 residues long. Germline lookup yields CDR1 MDHEN and CDR2 SYDVKM. The ends lost 7 bases at V and 5 bases at J; junction bases unmatched: 11. The CDR3 DNA reads as TGTGCCAGCACCTGGGGGACAGGGCGGATAACTGAAGCTTTCTTT. This codes for CASTWGTGRITEAFF.

The genes are TRBV5-1 and TRBJ2-1; D call uncertain. The CDR3 covers 12 residues. V lost 2 bases and J lost 9, with 9 bases in between. The germline CDR1 and CDR2 sequences are SGHRS and YFSETQ. CDR3 bases: TGCGCCAGCAGCTTTGGAGTTGGTGAGCAGTTCTTC. This gives the protein CASSFGVGEQFF.

The chain employs TRBV5-4 and TRBJ1-1, with D unresolved. In germline, CDR1 is SGHNT, CDR2 YYREEE (reference sequence). V lost 0 bases to trimming and J lost 2 bases, with 5 bases between them. CDR3 length equals 13 residues. DNA of the CDR3: TGTGCCAGCAGCTTGGGACGTAACACTGAAGCTTTCTTT. Its translation: CASSLGRNTEAFF.

This clone was observed once. The rearrangement joins TRBV10-2 to TRBJ2-3; D gene ambiguous. Germline loops: CDR1 WSHSY, CDR2 SAAADI. The ends were cut back, 6 bases at V and 6 bases at J, with 13 bases in the middle. This CDR3 has 13 residues. The CDR3 loop reads CASSKSVRDTQYF. In DNA, the CDR3 is TGCGCCAGCAGCAAATCGGTTAGGGATACGCAGTATTTT.

Comments on this clone: This CDR3 is also generated by other DNA sequences in the sample. The chain employs TRBV29-1 and TRBJ1-2; D may be TRBD1 (6 bases). V lost 4 bases and J lost 3, with 18 bases in between. CDR1 is SQVTM, CDR2 ANQGSEA, per germline. The CDR3 is 15 residues long. The CDR3 loop reads CSVGAGGGRDYGYTF. The CDR3 region has the DNA TGCAGCGTTGGGGCCGGGGGGGGGCGCGACTATGGCTACACCTTC. The full variable domain, with the rest looked up from reference TRBV29-1 and TRBJ1-2, is SAVISQKPSRDICQRGTSLTIQCQVDSQVTMMFWYRQQPGQSLTLIATANQGSEATYESGFVIDKFPISRPNLTFSTLTVSNMSPEDSSIYLCSVGAGGGRDYGYTFGSGTRLTVV.

This chain joins TRBV5-1 and TRBJ1-1; 8 nucleotides agree with TRBD1. The CDR3 loop spans 16 amino acids. V lost 4 bases, J lost 11 bases, and 19 bases stayed unmatched. CDR1 SGHRS and CDR2 YFSETQ come from the germline V gene. This chain's CDR3 is CASSQAARTGLGGAFF. CDR3 DNA sequence: TGCGCCAGCAGCCAAGCCGCTAGGACAGGGCTAGGTGGGGCTTTCTTT.

The rearrangement uses TRBV28 and TRBJ2-3, with 12 nucleotides matching TRBD2. V lost 6 bases, J lost 5 bases, and 12 bases stayed unmatched. The CDR3 loop spans 17 amino acids. Germline V CDR1 and CDR2: MDHEN, SYDVKM. The CDR3 loop reads CASSPAGLAGTLDTQYF. The CDR3 nucleotides are TGTGCCAGCAGCCCGGCCGGACTAGCGGGAACGTTAGATACGCAGTATTTT.

This rearrangement joins TRBV6-5 to TRBJ2-5; the D call may be TRBD1 or TRBD2 (5 bases each). Trimming left V 2 bases short and J 11 bases short, with 21 bases between. This CDR3 comprises 15 residues. Germline V gives CDR1 MNHEY, CDR2 SVGAGI. The CDR3 coding sequence is TGTGCCAGCAGTTACAAGGGACCGAATCTGTACGTGCAGTACTTC. Its translation is CASSYKGPNLYVQYF.

The rearrangement links TRBV4-1 to TRBJ2-7, with a possible D match to TRBD2 (6 bases). V was clipped by 0 bases and J by 5 bases, with 14 bases between them. The germline gives CDR1 MGHRA, CDR2 YSYEKL. This CDR3 region has 15 residues. As DNA, the CDR3 is TGCGCCAGCAGCCAAGATAGGGCGGGGTACAACGAGCAGTACTTC. Translating gives CASSQDRAGYNEQYF.

The V gene is TRBV5-4, the J gene TRBJ1-1; TRBD1 matches 9 bases. Germline lookup yields CDR1 SGHNT and CDR2 YYREEE (reference sequence). V trimming: 4 bases; J trimming: 5 bases; junction bases outside the gene matches: 6. The CDR3 covers 14 residues. The CDR3 DNA reads as TGTGCCAGCAGCGCCGGACAGGGGATGACTGAAGCTTTCTTT. The encoded protein is CASSAGQGMTEAFF.

Concerning this clone: This sample includes further DNA sequences coding for the same CDR3. This rearrangement joins TRBV7-3 to TRBJ2-2; D gene uncertain. The CDR3 contains 14 residues. Looked up from germline, CDR1 is SGHTA and CDR2 is FQGTGA. V was pared by 6 bases and J by 4 bases, with 12 bases between. Here the CDR3 DNA reads TGTGCCAGCAGTGACGGTGGTCGCACCGGGGAGCTGTTTTTT. As protein: CASSDGGRTGELFF.

This clone was seen a handful of times. This chain links TRBV5-4 with TRBJ1-2; 9 bases map to TRBD1. Trimming removed 4 bases from V and 5 bases from J; junction bases left unmatched: 6. Per germline, CDR1 SGHNT and CDR2 YYREEE (reference sequence). The CDR3 extends over 14 amino acids. The CDR3 DNA is TGTGCCAGCAGCCGGGACAGGGAGGGGTATGGCTACACCTTC. Translating it yields CASSRDREGYGYTF.

CDR3 coding DNA: TGTGCCAGCAGTTACTCGGACAGGTTGGGAAACACCATATATTTT. This gives the protein CASSYSDRLGNTIYF. The chain employs TRBV6-5 and TRBJ1-3, with 7 bases aligning to TRBD1. Germline CDR1 and CDR2: MNHEY and SVGAGI. V trimming: 0 bases; J trimming: 4 bases; junction bases outside the gene matches: 3. The CDR3 length is 15 residues.

The chain links TRBV28 to TRBJ2-7, with 8 bases identical to TRBD1. V lost 7 bases and J lost 6; bases outside the gene matches: 11. Germline V gene lookup returns CDR1 MDHEN and CDR2 SYDVKM. The CDR3 runs to 14 residues. CDR3 in amino acids: CASKSPGQAGEQYF. The CDR3 DNA is TGTGCCAGCAAGTCACCGGGACAGGCGGGCGAGCAGTACTTC.

This clone was observed once. The chain carries TRBV30 and TRBJ1-2; D remains unclear. The V gene's germline CDR1 is GTSNPN and CDR2 SVGIG (reference sequence). This CDR3 comprises 14 residues. Trimming stripped 1 base from V and 2 bases from J, with 11 bases between. The CDR3 loop is CAWSDGVANYGYTF. In DNA form, the CDR3 reads TGTGCCTGGAGTGATGGAGTCGCAAACTATGGCTACACCTTC.

The chain employs TRBV30 and TRBJ2-7; D is uncertain. Trimming cost V 0 bases and J 3 bases, with 3 bases left between them. CDR1 is GTSNPN and CDR2 is SVGIG in the germline V gene (reference sequence). The CDR3 covers 11 residues. This chain's CDR3 is CAWSVHYEQYF. CDR3 sequence (DNA): TGTGCCTGGAGTGTACACTACGAGCAGTACTTC.

The gene calls are TRBV6-6 and TRBJ1-2; D is uncertain. Germline V gives CDR1 MNHNY, CDR2 SVGAGI (reference sequence). The CDR3 is made up of 12 amino acids. With 0 bases removed from V and 4 bases from J, the gap between germline ends came to 3 bases. The CDR3 region has the DNA TGTGCCAGCAGTTACTCGAGCTATGGCTACACCTTC. This sequence encodes CASSYSSYGYTF.